A single sample gave rise to the 10 T cell receptor beta chains below, sequenced in a study of cytomegalovirus exposure and HLA in healthy donors. A multiplex PCR was run with 60 Vbeta primers and 13 Jbeta primers. Sequenced by immunoSEQ multiplex PCR; TCRdb stores in-frame clones only, minus some. The profile covers around 97,000 clones, with roughly three quarters appearing a single time and under 4.5% taken by the ten largest. The specimen sequenced was PBMCs. These receptors all stem from a man aged 50 or older in good health and CMV-seropositive.

CDR3 amino acids: CASSRRGGTEAFF. CDR3 bases: TGTGCCAGCAGCAGGCGGGGTGGCACTGAAGCTTTCTTT. The chain employs TRBV7-3 and TRBJ1-1; no clear D. Trimming shortened V by 5 bases and J by 4 bases, and 11 bases separated the two germline ends. Germline CDR1 SGHTA, CDR2 FQGTGA. CDR3 size: 13 residues.

The chain is built from TRBV18 and TRBJ1-4; 8 bases line up with TRBD1. CDR3 length: 15 amino acids. V lost 4 bases and J lost 5; bases outside the gene matches: 6. Germline lookup yields CDR1 KGHSH and CDR2 LQKENI. The CDR3 here is CASSRATGVNEKLFF. CDR3 DNA sequence: TGTGCCAGCTCACGGGCGACAGGGGTCAATGAAAAACTGTTTTTT. The full variable domain, with the rest looked up from reference TRBV18 and TRBJ1-4, is NAGVMQNPRHLVRRRGQEARLRCSPMKGHSHVYWYRQLPEEGLKFMVYLQKENIIDESGMPKERFSAEFPKEGPSILRIQQVVRGDSAAYFCASSRATGVNEKLFFGSGTQLSVL.

A note on this clone: A read error may account for a junction end that differs from germline. In the same sample, other DNA sequences code for this CDR3. The chain recombines TRBV19 with TRBJ1-5, with 7 bases lining up with TRBD1. The CDR3 runs 16 residues. Germline CDR1 reads LNHDA; CDR2 reads SQIVND (reference sequence). The CDR3, as DNA: TGTGCCAGTAGTATAGAAACGACAGGGCTCAATCAGCCCCAACATTTT. This gives the protein CASSIETTGLNQPQHF.

This sequence joins TRBV19 and TRBJ2-2, with D tentatively TRBD1 (6 bases). V shed 10 bases and J shed 4 bases, with 13 bases lying between them. The CDR3 spans 13 residues. Germline V gene lookup returns CDR1 LNHDA and CDR2 SQIVND (reference sequence). The chain's CDR3 is CATSEGGTGELFF. The CDR3 nucleotides are TGTGCCACGAGTGAAGGGGGCACCGGGGAGCTGTTTTTT.

This chain uses TRBV5-4 with TRBJ2-3, with 13 bases lining up with TRBD2. V trimming: 4 bases; J trimming: 4 bases; junction bases outside the gene matches: 15. CDR1 and CDR2 from the germline V gene are SGHNT and YYREEE (reference sequence). The CDR3 totals 19 residues. CDR3 DNA: TGTGCCAGCAGCCCACCCCCGGGACTAGCGGGACAGGGGGCAGATACGCAGTATTTT. It translates to CASSPPPGLAGQGADTQYF. The entire variable domain, with the rest obtained from reference TRBV5-4 and TRBJ2-3, is as follows: ETGVTQSPTHLIKTRGQQVTLRCSSQSGHNTVSWYQQALGQGPQFIFQYYREEENGRGNFPPRFSGLQFPNYSSELNVNALELDDSALYLCASSPPPGLAGQGADTQYFGPGTRLTVL.

V usage is TRBV5-1 and J usage is TRBJ2-1, with 8 bases aligning to TRBD2. Germline V gene lookup returns CDR1 SGHRS and CDR2 YFSETQ. V lost 2 bases to trimming and J lost 6 bases; unmatched junction nucleotides: 19. There are 19 residues in the CDR3. The CDR3 DNA follows: TGCGCCAGCAGCTTAGTCTCCCTTAGTCTAGCGCGGGGGGTCAATGAGCAGTTCTTC. Residues: CASSLVSLSLARGVNEQFF.

The rearrangement uses TRBV18 and TRBJ2-5; D might be TRBD2 (7 bases). From germline, CDR1 is KGHSH and CDR2 LQKENI. CDR3 length equals 14 residues. Trimming removed 3 bases from V and 5 bases from J, with 13 bases in between. DNA for the CDR3: TGTGCCAGCTCACCCACAGGGCGGGAGGAGACCCAGTACTTC. This codes for CASSPTGREETQYF.

This clone appeared once. The rearrangement links TRBV28 to TRBJ2-7; 8 bases align to TRBD1. Germline values: CDR1 MDHEN, CDR2 SYDVKM. J gave up 6 bases and V 3 bases, and 13 bases lay outside the gene matches. The CDR3 length is 16 residues. The CDR3 region is CASSFRLPGGLAEQYF. The CDR3 DNA reads TGTGCCAGCAGTTTTAGGCTTCCAGGGGGCTTGGCCGAGCAGTACTTC.

The table lists this clone with a count of one. For the CDR3, the DNA is TGTGCCCTTGGCCGCGGGGACAGCACAGATACGCAGTATTTT. This codes for CALGRGDSTDTQYF. J is TRBJ2-3 and V is TRBV30; tentatively, D is TRBD2 (6 bases). This CDR3 region has 14 residues. V shed 8 bases and J shed 0 bases, with 15 bases lying between them. The germline V gene has CDR1 GTSNPN and CDR2 SVGIG (reference sequence).

The chain's CDR3 is CASSRGTSTDTQYF. Here the CDR3 DNA reads TGCGCCAGCAGCAGGGGAACCTCCACAGATACGCAGTATTTT. The chain employs TRBV5-1 and TRBJ2-3, with a possible D match to TRBD1 (5 bases). In germline, CDR1 is SGHRS, CDR2 YFSETQ. The germline V and J ends were trimmed by 4 bases and 2 bases, with 11 bases remaining between them. This CDR3 comprises 14 residues.